This T cell receptor beta chain was sequenced in a study of regulatory T cells in long-lasting Graves disease. At the level of the study: The study counted Graves' disease as persistent given over 5 years of antithyroid drugs and positive TSH receptor antibodies. Findings and limits, study-wide: Fewer public clonotypes were shared by new patients (around 970) than by persistent patients (around 2,900).

This clonotype was seen more than once but under ten times. Antigen: not known. At one end, the junction sequence differs from germline, possibly due to a read error. The CDR3 has 14 amino acids. Looked up from germline, CDR1 is MNHEY and CDR2 is SMNVEV (reference sequence). Arm-PCR of CDR3 regions and iRepertoire HTBI primers were the basis on which TCR beta libraries were built. One entry per CDR3 protein, called by TCRdb with MiXCR from the multiplex PCR reads. Of about 340,000 distinct CDR3 sequences listed, around 20% are singletons. Time point noted: persistent/refractory GD, antithyroid drugs over 5 years with positive TRAb. PBMC-derived RNA was used for the TCR library.

Sequenced here: peripheral blood mononuclear cells (PBMCs), sampled when the disease was refractory, from a patient treated with antithyroid drugs. This TCR derives from a female donor with Graves disease. The V gene is TRBV27, the J gene TRBJ1-5, with D unclear. The CDR3 here is CAGSLLPGNQPQHF. The DNA of the CDR3 is TGTGCCGGCAGTTTATTGCCGGGTAATCAGCCCCAGCATTTT.